This T cell receptor (beta chain) was obtained from a study of T cells after yellow fever vaccination. The overall study: SMART-Seq v4 Ultra Low Input served to prepare low-cell-number fractions. Findings and caveats of the study: Boosting was followed by the reappearance of most primary-vaccination clones (roughly 95% CD4, 85% to 90% CD8). There was a small share of clonotypes that showed up in both the CD4 and CD8 compartments. The secondary response peaked faster, at day 5 versus 15, but was weaker.

TCRdb re-called the 5' RACE reads through MiXCR, storing one row per CDR3 protein. This table has about 340,000 distinct CDR3 sequences, around 13% appearing once. This clonotype was counted a few times. Its antigen is unknown. Per the germline V gene, CDR1 is SGHVS and CDR2 is FQNEAQ. V lost 0 bases, J lost 2 bases, and 7 bases stayed unmatched. The CDR3 is 17 residues long. The source was CD4+ T cells sorted from PBMCs, collected 15 days after the yellow fever booster vaccination. This sequence originates from a young man who received the YFV17D yellow fever vaccine. The chain is built from TRBV7-8 and TRBJ1-5; TRBD1 agrees at 7 bases. CDR3 nucleotides: TGTGCCAGCAGCTTAGCGCATACAGGGGAGGGCAATCAGCCCCAGCATTTT. Protein sequence: CASSLAHTGEGNQPQHF.